This record covers a single TCR beta chain. Data came from immunoSEQ multiplex PCR; TCRdb stores just in-frame clones and leaves some out. In the table there are about 330,000 clones, more than 70% of which are singletons. Recruits, aged roughly 18 to 89 years, lived in 24 US areas. Participants had their cohort set by participant-reported clinical history. This CDR3 spans 16 amino acids. The V gene's germline CDR1 is SEHNR and CDR2 FQNEAQ (reference sequence). Between the trimmed V and J ends, which lost 4 bases and 5 bases, there was a span of 19 bases. This entry belongs to a study of blood T cell repertoires in COVID-19. Across the study: The United States, Italy and Spain supplied acute and convalescent COVID-19 samples. From T cells, B-cell-depleted T cells, or PBMCs came the material, which was cDNA or gDNA.

This chain connects TRBV7-9 to TRBJ2-3; tentative D call: TRBD1 (6 bases). The source material was PBMCs or T cells enriched from blood (not recorded which). This sequence was found in a woman under 40 who had recovered from COVID-19. CDR3 sequence reads: CASSSPKGVTGDTQYF. The CDR3 DNA follows: TGTGCCAGCAGCTCGCCAAAGGGGGTTACGGGAGATACGCAGTATTTT.